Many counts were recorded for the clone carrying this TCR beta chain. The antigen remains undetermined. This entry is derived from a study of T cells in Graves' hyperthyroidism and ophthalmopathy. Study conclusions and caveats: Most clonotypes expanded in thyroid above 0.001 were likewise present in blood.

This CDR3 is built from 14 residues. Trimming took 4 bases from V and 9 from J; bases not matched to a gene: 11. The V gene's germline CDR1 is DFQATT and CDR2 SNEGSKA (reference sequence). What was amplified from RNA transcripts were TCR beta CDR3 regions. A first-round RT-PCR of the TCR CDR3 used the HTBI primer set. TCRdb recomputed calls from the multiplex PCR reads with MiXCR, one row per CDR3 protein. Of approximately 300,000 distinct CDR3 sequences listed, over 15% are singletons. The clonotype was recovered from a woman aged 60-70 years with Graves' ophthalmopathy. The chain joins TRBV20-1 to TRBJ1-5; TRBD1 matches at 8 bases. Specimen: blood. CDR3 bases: TGCAGTGCTAATGGACAGGGCCATTCCGGGCCCCAGCATTTT. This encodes CSANGQGHSGPQHF.